The following is a TCR beta chain sequence with its context. No antigen is known for it. Germline values: CDR1 SQVTM, CDR2 ANQGSEA. V shed 6 bases and J shed 7 bases, with 13 bases lying between them. The CDR3 runs 12 residues. PCR involved 60 Vbeta and 13 Jbeta primers. Sequenced by immunoSEQ multiplex PCR; TCRdb stores in-frame clones only, minus some. The sample has about 200,000 clones, 70% to 80% seen once. This sample was included in a study of cytomegalovirus exposure and HLA in healthy donors. General study findings and limits: Apart from CMV serostatus, no immune exposure information was available. Reportedly, HLA-A and HLA-B alleles of most subjects were accurately predicted from TCR beta.

The clonotype originates from a woman aged 25 to 39 in good health and CMV-seropositive. The specimen was PBMCs. This rearrangement joins TRBV29-1 to TRBJ2-1, with a possible D match to TRBD2 (5 bases). CDR3 nucleotides: TGCAGCGTAGCTGGCACGGGGAATGAGCAGTTCTTC. It encodes CSVAGTGNEQFF.